This T cell receptor (beta chain) was found in a study of blood T cell repertoires in COVID-19. Overall study: Some COVID-19 samples were acute and others convalescent; all came from the United States, Italy and Spain.

Per germline, CDR1 SGHRS and CDR2 YFSETQ. The CDR3 covers 15 residues. The trim removed 3 bases at V and 5 bases at J, leaving 9 bases unmatched. This table comes from immunoSEQ multiplex PCR, and its TCRdb copy is limited to in-frame clones, with some not included. This sample carries roughly 69,000 clones, about three quarters of them seen once, and the ten largest clones take more than 5%. V is TRBV5-1 and J is TRBJ2-3; 7 bases are a match to TRBD2. Sequencing used peripheral blood. This TCR came from a human donor in a cohort sampled during active COVID-19. The CDR3 sequence is CASSSAGVGIDTQYF. DNA for the CDR3: TGCGCCAGCAGCTCGGCGGGGGTGGGGATAGATACGCAGTATTTT.